Listed here are 10 T cell receptor beta chains from one sample, sequenced in a study of blood T cell repertoires in COVID-19. This table comes from immunoSEQ multiplex PCR, and its TCRdb copy is limited to in-frame clones, with some not included. The profile shows 50,000 or so clones, approximately 91% of them singletons. Material: peripheral blood. These TCRs come from a woman aged 80 or over with acute or convalescent COVID-19.

The V call is TRBV5-6, the J call TRBJ1-3, with D possibly TRBD1 on 5 matching bases. The CDR3 contains 14 residues. Trimming took off 0 bases at V and 2 bases at J, with 6 bases between the two ends. CDR1 and CDR2 (germline): SGHDT, YYEEEE. The CDR3, as DNA: TGTGCCAGCAGCTTGGGGGGCCCTGGAAACACCATATATTTT. It is translated as CASSLGGPGNTIYF.

This chain uses TRBV29-1 with TRBJ2-5, with 10 bases lining up with TRBD1. Trimming took 3 bases from V and 4 from J; bases not matched to a gene: 5. The CDR3 contains 14 residues. Germline V gene data show CDR1 as SQVTM and CDR2 as ANQGSEA. In nucleotides, the CDR3 is TGCAGCGTTGATAAGGGACAGGGGCGAGAGACCCAGTACTTC. Protein: CSVDKGQGRETQYF.

J is TRBJ2-2 and V is TRBV5-1, with D perhaps TRBD1 (6 bases). Germline assignment: CDR1 SGHRS and CDR2 YFSETQ. CDR3 length: 15 amino acids. V was cut by 0 bases and J by 7 bases, with 13 bases left in between. The chain's CDR3 is CASSLAGAGVGELFF. Written as DNA, the CDR3 is TGCGCCAGCAGCTTGGCCGGGGCAGGGGTCGGGGAGCTGTTTTTT.

This chain connects TRBV6-5 to TRBJ2-1, with 8 bases lining up with TRBD1. V lost 4 bases and J lost 2; bases outside the gene matches: 1. The CDR3 runs 14 residues. In germline, CDR1 is MNHEY, CDR2 SVGAGI. The CDR3 region has the DNA TGTGCCAGCAGTTCAGGGGGCGCCTACAATGAGCAGTTCTTC. This translates into CASSSGGAYNEQFF.

The chain links TRBV2 to TRBJ1-6, with 8 nucleotides matching TRBD1. Germline values: CDR1 SNHLY, CDR2 FYNNEI. Unmatched junction bases numbered 6, after V lost 3 bases and J lost 8 bases. CDR3 length equals 15 residues. The CDR3 protein is CASSDTGGEYSPLHF. The DNA for the CDR3 is TGTGCCAGCAGTGACACAGGGGGAGAATATTCACCCCTCCACTTT.

The chain uses TRBV7-8 and TRBJ1-3; D perhaps matches TRBD1 (6 bases). This CDR3 spans 15 amino acids. From germline, CDR1 is SGHVS and CDR2 FQNEAQ. V gave up 2 bases and J gave up 3 bases, with 11 bases separating them. CDR3 in DNA: TGTGCCAGCAGCTTAAATACAGGGAGTGGAAACACCATATATTTT. It translates to CASSLNTGSGNTIYF.

V gene TRBV19 combines with J gene TRBJ1-5; TRBD1 matches 7 bases. Per the germline V gene, CDR1 is LNHDA and CDR2 is SQIVND (reference sequence). The ends lost 7 bases at V and 0 bases at J; junction bases unmatched: 9. The CDR3 consists of 16 residues. The CDR3 DNA is TGTGCCAGTAAGGCGGGACAGACCAATAGCAATCAGCCCCAGCATTTT. Protein: CASKAGQTNSNQPQHF.

J is TRBJ1-2 and V is TRBV27, with D possibly TRBD1 on 5 matching bases. V lost 5 bases and J 4 bases, leaving 11 bases between the germline ends. The germline gives CDR1 MNHEY, CDR2 SMNVEV (reference sequence). This CDR3 comprises 13 residues. The CDR3 nucleotides read TGTGCCAGCAGTCCAGACAGAGCCTATGGCTACACCTTC. Translated: CASSPDRAYGYTF.

This clone was observed a handful of times. In DNA form, the CDR3 reads TGTGCCAGCAGTGACCAGGGTGTGGTTCTGGAAAAACTGTTTTTT. Translated, it gives CASSDQGVVLEKLFF. This chain joins TRBV6-1 and TRBJ1-4; TRBD1 is a possible D gene (5 bases). The germline V and J ends were trimmed by 3 bases and 8 bases, with 16 bases remaining between them. This CDR3 comprises 15 residues. The V gene's germline CDR1 is MNHNS and CDR2 SASEGT.

V gene TRBV24-1 combines with J gene TRBJ1-1; 9 nucleotides match TRBD1. This CDR3 contains 18 residues. V lost 4 bases to trimming and J lost 2 bases; unmatched junction nucleotides: 13. Germline CDR1 is KGHDR and CDR2 is SFDVKD. The CDR3 nucleotides read TGTGCCACCAGTGACCTGTCCCGGGACAGGGAAATAAACACTGAAGCTTTCTTT. It translates to CATSDLSRDREINTEAFF.